These 17 T cell receptor beta chains were sequenced from one sample in a study of T cells in tumors after PD-1 blockade. Clones were read by immunoSEQ multiplex PCR, and TCRdb kept only the in-frame ones, dropping some. The sample lists tens of thousands of clones; around 77% were seen once. The starting material was PBMCs, obtained before anti-PD-1 treatment. All receptors come from a human donor with basal cell carcinoma.

This chain joins TRBV4-1 and TRBJ2-7; D is ambiguous. The germline V gene has CDR1 MGHRA and CDR2 YSYEKL. The CDR3 runs 14 residues. Trimming shortened V by 1 base and J by 0 bases, and 7 bases separated the two germline ends. CDR3 nucleotides: TGCGCCAGCAGCCAAGCAACGAGCTCCTACGAGCAGTACTTC. Encoded protein: CASSQATSSYEQYF.

This clone was counted between two and nine times. The chain has TRBV9 and TRBJ1-2; 7 bases line up with TRBD1. V gave up 4 bases and J gave up 7 bases; unmatched junction bases: 13. Germline V gene lookup returns CDR1 SGDLS and CDR2 YYNGEE. This CDR3 has 15 amino acids. The DNA of the CDR3 is TGTGCCAGCAGCCTAGAACAGGGGTCGACATCTGGCTACACCTTC. As protein: CASSLEQGSTSGYTF.

The V call is TRBV7-9, the J call TRBJ2-4, with 14 bases identical to TRBD2. Trimming at V came to 4 bases and at J to 2 bases, leaving 7 bases not matched to a gene. The CDR3 runs to 18 residues. CDR1 SEHNR and CDR2 FQNEAQ come from the germline V gene (reference sequence). CDR3 region: CASSSPRLAGGTKNIQYF. Written as DNA, the CDR3 is TGTGCCAGCAGCTCCCCCAGACTAGCGGGGGGGACCAAAAACATTCAGTACTTC.

This clone was picked up one time. The chain has TRBV11-3 and TRBJ1-6, with TRBD1 matching 10 bases. Germline CDR1 reads SGHNT; CDR2 reads YENEEA. The CDR3 totals 15 residues. V was clipped by 6 bases and J by 8 bases; unmatched bases: 7. This chain's CDR3 is CASRRDRGRDSPLHF. The CDR3 nucleotides read TGTGCCAGCAGAAGGGACAGGGGAAGGGATTCACCCCTCCACTTT.

Only one count was recorded for this clone. The rearrangement joins TRBV30 to TRBJ1-2; D remains ambiguous. Germline V CDR1 and CDR2: GTSNPN, SVGIG (reference sequence). V lost 3 bases and J lost 0, with 5 bases in between. CDR3 length: 12 amino acids. CDR3 nucleotides: TGTGCCTGGAGCATGTCTAACTATGGCTACACCTTC. Translated: CAWSMSNYGYTF.

The gene calls are TRBV10-3 and TRBJ2-3; D gene ambiguous. This CDR3 has 15 amino acids. Per germline, CDR1 ENHRY and CDR2 SYGVKD. Trimming took 6 bases from V and 4 from J, leaving 17 bases between them. The CDR3 here is CAISQEALPPDTQYF. CDR3 nucleotide sequence: TGTGCCATCAGCCAGGAAGCTCTCCCCCCAGATACGCAGTATTTT.

The genes are TRBV5-4 and TRBJ2-3, with 15 bases identical to TRBD2. J gave up 2 bases and V 0 bases, and 7 bases lay outside the gene matches. Germline values: CDR1 SGHNT, CDR2 YYREEE (reference sequence). The CDR3 length is 19 residues. Written as DNA, the CDR3 is TGTGCCAGCAGCTTGGCCGGGACTAGCGGGGGGCCCCTCACAGATACGCAGTATTTT. It codes for CASSLAGTSGGPLTDTQYF.

The chain uses TRBV11-1 and TRBJ2-5, with D possibly TRBD2 on 5 matching bases. The CDR3 sequence is 14 residues long. V was cut by 1 base and J by 9 bases, with 15 bases left in between. Germline CDR1 and CDR2: SGHAT and FQDESV (reference sequence). CDR3 loop: CASSLGGSPQAQYF. The CDR3 DNA reads TGTGCCAGCAGCTTAGGAGGGTCCCCGCAGGCCCAGTACTTC.

There are a few counts of this clone. The chain links TRBV6-5 to TRBJ2-1, with D perhaps being TRBD1 or TRBD2 (5 bases each). Per germline, CDR1 MNHEY and CDR2 SVGAGI. Trimming stripped 4 bases from V and 5 bases from J, with 18 bases between. This CDR3 is 16 amino acids long. The CDR3 region is CASSSLPWGSNNEQFF. The CDR3 region has the DNA TGTGCCAGCAGTTCTCTCCCGTGGGGGAGCAACAATGAGCAGTTCTTC.

V gene TRBV5-1 combines with J gene TRBJ2-7; D is unclear. Germline values: CDR1 SGHRS, CDR2 YFSETQ. The CDR3 contains 14 residues. V lost 4 bases and J lost 0, with 11 bases in between. The CDR3 coding sequence is TGCGCCAGCAGCGCGGACGCCCACTCCTACGAGCAGTACTTC. This sequence encodes CASSADAHSYEQYF.

The rearrangement uses TRBV2 and TRBJ1-4; 10 bases match TRBD1. V shed 3 bases and J 7 bases; nucleotides not matched to a gene: 5. Germline V lookup: CDR1 SNHLY, CDR2 FYNNEI. The CDR3 has 15 residues. The CDR3 DNA reads TGTGCCAGCAGTGACGGACAGGGGGTGGCTGAAAAACTGTTTTTT. The encoded protein is CASSDGQGVAEKLFF.

V gene TRBV13 combines with J gene TRBJ1-1, with D possibly TRBD1 on 6 matching bases. Germline CDR1 reads PRHDT; CDR2 reads FYEKMQ (reference sequence). The V gene lost 5 bases and the J gene lost 5 bases, with 12 bases spanning the gap. CDR3 length: 13 residues. The CDR3 DNA is TGTGCCAGCAGCACCAACAGGGTAACTGAAGCTTTCTTT. Protein product: CASSTNRVTEAFF.

The chain couples TRBV29-1 to TRBJ1-3, with 7 bases fitting TRBD1. CDR3 length: 13 residues. Germline V gene sequence: CDR1 SQVTM, CDR2 ANQGSEA. Trimming removed 4 bases from V and 5 bases from J; junction bases left unmatched: 5. The CDR3 region has the DNA TGCAGCGTTGGGGCAGGGGGTCGAAACACCATATATTTT. Translation: CSVGAGGRNTIYF.

This clone was detected once. The V and J genes are TRBV5-1 and TRBJ1-1; TRBD1 aligns across 7 bases. Germline values: CDR1 SGHRS, CDR2 YFSETQ. Trimming at V came to 4 bases and at J to 2 bases, leaving 5 bases not matched to a gene. The CDR3 totals 14 residues. The chain's CDR3 is CASSRDSLNTEAFF. The CDR3 DNA reads TGCGCCAGCAGCCGGGACAGCCTCAACACTGAAGCTTTCTTT. Full variable domain (rest looked up from reference TRBV5-1 and TRBJ1-1): KAGVTQTPRYLIKTRGQQVTLSCSPISGHRSVSWYQQTPGQGLQFLFEYFSETQRNKGNFPGRFSGRQFSNSRSEMNVSTLELGDSALYLCASSRDSLNTEAFFGQGTRLTVV.

The CDR3 is CASRDSSGTSGLSSYNEQFF. As DNA, the CDR3 is TGTGCCAGCAGGGACAGTAGTGGGACTAGCGGTTTAAGCTCCTACAATGAGCAGTTCTTC. The chain has TRBV3-1 (or the pseudogene TRBV3-2) and TRBJ2-1, with 11 bases identical to TRBD2. Germline V CDR1 and CDR2: LGHDT, YNNKEL (reference sequence). Trimming cost V 6 bases and J 0 bases; bases outside gene matches: 16. CDR3 size: 20 residues.

Only a few counts were recorded for this clone. The V gene is TRBV9, the J gene TRBJ2-1, with a weak D call TRBD1 (5 bases). Germline-derived CDR1 and CDR2 are SGDLS and YYNGEE. This CDR3 region has 15 residues. Trimming left V 0 bases short and J 4 bases short, with 11 bases between. The CDR3 reads CASSVGVGVYNEQFF. The CDR3 DNA reads as TGTGCCAGCAGCGTAGGGGTAGGGGTTTACAATGAGCAGTTCTTC.

This clone is a singleton in its sample. V is TRBV30 and J is TRBJ1-6; D unclear. Germline assignment: CDR1 GTSNPN and CDR2 SVGIG (reference sequence). V gave up 1 base and J gave up 7 bases, with 14 bases separating them. CDR3 size: 15 residues. CDR3 residues: CAWSGSRTGNSPLHF. The CDR3 DNA follows: TGTGCCTGGAGTGGAAGTCGGACGGGGAATTCACCCCTCCACTTT. Full variable domain (remainder filled in from reference TRBV30 and TRBJ1-6): SQTIHQWPATLVQPVGSPLSLECTVEGTSNPNLYWYRQAAGRGLQLLFYSVGIGQISSEVPQNLSASRPQDRQFILSSKKLLLSDSGFYLCAWSGSRTGNSPLHFGNGTRLTVT.